Listed below are T cell receptor beta chains from one sample, sequenced in a study of T cell responses to AZD1222 COVID-19 vaccine. Clones were read by immunoSEQ multiplex PCR, and TCRdb kept only the in-frame ones, dropping some. The data hold 150,000 or so clones, with approximately 91% observed a single time. The specimen was peripheral blood, collected 28 days after the second AZD1222 dose. These receptors all come from an adult who received the AZD1222 COVID-19 vaccine. Each CDR3 is given with its conserved first and last residue. A D gene is named only where the DNA matches it firmly. Clone size is shown for a subset of rows, as once, few, many or a class of expanded clone.

v_gene	d_gene	j_gene	abundance	CDR3nt	CDR3aa
TRBV19	.	TRBJ1-4	.	TGTGCCAGTAGTATAGATTTCAGGAACCTTCGAGAAAAACTGTTTTTT	CASSIDFRNLREKLFF
TRBV5-1	.	TRBJ1-1	.	TGCGCCAGCAGCTTGGTGACACTTAACACTGAAGCTTTCTTT	CASSLVTLNTEAFF
TRBV18	.	TRBJ1-6	.	TGTGCCAGCTCACGAACCGGGGGGGATTCACCCCTCCACTTT	CASSRTGGDSPLHF
TRBV4-1	.	TRBJ2-5	.	TGCGCCAGCAGCGAAGGACACGCATTTCAAGAGACCCAGTACTTC	CASSEGHAFQETQYF
TRBV18	.	TRBJ2-3	.	TGTGCCAGCTCACCACCATCTACAGATACGCAGTATTTT	CASSPPSTDTQYF
TRBV5-5	.	TRBJ1-1	.	TGTGCCAGCAGCTGGCGTCCGAACACTGAAGCTTTCTTT	CASSWRPNTEAFF
TRBV2	.	TRBJ1-1	.	TGTGCCAGCCGTGACCGGATGAACACTGAAGCTTTCTTT	CASRDRMNTEAFF
TRBV9	.	TRBJ1-2	.	TGTGCCAGCAGCGTCTTGGGCGGGAGGGGCTACACCTTC	CASSVLGGRGYTF
TRBV5-6	.	TRBJ1-5	.	TGTGCCAGCAGCTTTTTGTTGGATCGGGGGAACAATCAGCCCCAGCATTTT	CASSFLLDRGNNQPQHF
TRBV2	.	TRBJ1-5	.	TGTGCCAGCAGTGACCAGGCAGGGGATAGCAATCAGCCCCAGCATTTT	CASSDQAGDSNQPQHF
TRBV19	TRBD2	TRBJ2-1	few	TGTGCCAGTAGTATGTTGGTTGGGGCTAGCGGTCGGGTTGAGCAGTTCTTC	CASSMLVGASGRVEQFF
TRBV14	.	TRBJ2-7	.	TGTGCCAGCAGCCGAGCCGCGGCCTACGAGCAGTACTTC	CASSRAAAYEQYF
TRBV18	TRBD1	TRBJ2-3	.	TGTGCCAGCTCACCAAGTCGGACAGGGGGCACAGATACGCAGTATTTT	CASSPSRTGGTDTQYF
TRBV5-5	TRBD1	TRBJ2-1	few	TGTGCCAGCAGCCGTAGGTCCGGGACAGGCAATGAGCAGTTCTTC	CASSRRSGTGNEQFF
TRBV3-1/TRBV3-2	.	TRBJ1-2	.	TGTGCCAGCAGCCATCGCGGGGCAGGTGGGAATGGCTACACCTTC	CASSHRGAGGNGYTF
TRBV6-5	.	TRBJ2-7	.	TGTGCCAGCACTTCCGACAGTACCTACGAGCAGTACTTC	CASTSDSTYEQYF
TRBV19	.	TRBJ1-4	.	TGTGCCAGTAGTTTGCGAGATGGGTTAAATGAAAAACTGTTTTTT	CASSLRDGLNEKLFF
TRBV5-1	TRBD1	TRBJ1-6	once	TGCGCCAGCAGGCCTACAGGGGGCGACTCACCCCTCCACTTT	CASRPTGGDSPLHF
TRBV15	.	TRBJ1-5	.	TGTGCCACCAGCAGAGATATTTGGCAGGGGCGCAATCAGCCCCAGCATTTT	CATSRDIWQGRNQPQHF
TRBV4-2	.	TRBJ2-1	.	TGTGCCAGCAGCAAAGTCGGGGCGCACAATGAGCAGTTCTTC	CASSKVGAHNEQFF
TRBV7-3	TRBD1	TRBJ1-2	.	TGTGCCAGCAGCTTAATGGTGACAGGGCGGGATGGCTACACCTTC	CASSLMVTGRDGYTF
TRBV24-1	.	TRBJ2-1	.	TGTGCCACCAGTGATTTGGCGGGCCCTCCCAATGAGCAGTTCTTC	CATSDLAGPPNEQFF
TRBV5-1	.	TRBJ1-5	once	TGCGCCAGCAGCTTAGACGGTAATAGCAATCAGCCCCAGCATTTT	CASSLDGNSNQPQHF
TRBV19	.	TRBJ1-3	.	TGTGCCAGTAGTATAGCGCCAAGAAACACCATATATTTT	CASSIAPRNTIYF